These 18 T cell receptor beta chains originate from one sample sequenced in a study of blood T cell repertoires in COVID-19. Repertoires were generated with immunoSEQ multiplex PCR, while TCRdb's copy carries only in-frame clones and drops some. The table lists about 83,000 clones, approximately 90% of them singletons. The sample taken for sequencing was peripheral blood. The receptors here all came from a woman in her forties or fifties with active or convalescent COVID-19.

This chain joins TRBV9 and TRBJ2-1, with TRBD2 identical over 12 bases. V was pared by 3 bases and J by 7 bases, with 11 bases of the junction left unmatched. Germline V gene data show CDR1 as SGDLS and CDR2 as YYNGEE. The CDR3 has 17 amino acids. The CDR3 DNA reads as TGTGCCAGCAGCGAACTAGCGGGGGGCCCCGTCGGGAATGAGCAGTTCTTC. Translating it yields CASSELAGGPVGNEQFF.

A word on this clone: A read error may account for a junction end that differs from germline. The genes are TRBV4-2 and TRBJ1-2; possible D gene TRBD1, 6 bases. Per germline, CDR1 LGHNA and CDR2 YNFKEQ. The CDR3 is made up of 15 amino acids. The CDR3 DNA sequence: TGTGCCAGCAGCGAAGAACAGGGCTCCAACTATGGCTACACCTTC. It yields the protein CASSEEQGSNYGYTF.

The chain combines TRBV5-5 with TRBJ2-3, with D possibly TRBD2 on 7 matching bases. Germline V lookup: CDR1 SGHKS, CDR2 YYEKEE (reference sequence). This CDR3 contains 15 residues. Trimming removed 4 bases at V and 1 base at J, with 13 bases between. CDR3 protein: CASSPIGGRTDTQYF. CDR3 bases: TGTGCCAGCAGCCCTATCGGGGGGCGCACAGATACGCAGTATTTT.

This chain links TRBV7-8 with TRBJ2-7; D perhaps matches TRBD1 (5 bases). The V end was cut by 5 bases, the J end by 2 bases, with 7 bases between. In germline, CDR1 is SGHVS, CDR2 FQNEAQ. The length of the CDR3 is 12 residues. CDR3 in DNA: TGTGCCAGCAGCCGACAGACCTACGAGCAGTACTTC. It yields the protein CASSRQTYEQYF.

This chain joins TRBV10-3 and TRBJ2-1; weak D call: TRBD2 (6 bases). CDR1 and CDR2 (germline): ENHRY, SYGVKD. V shed 11 bases and J shed 7 bases, with 18 bases lying between them. The CDR3 runs to 13 residues. Written as DNA, the CDR3 is TGTGCCCTCCAAGCGAGCGGGCTAAATGAGCAGTTCTTC. It codes for CALQASGLNEQFF.

This chain connects TRBV19 to TRBJ1-2, with a weak D call TRBD1 (6 bases). V lost 4 bases and J lost 4, with 13 bases in between. The CDR3 covers 14 residues. From germline, CDR1 is LNHDA and CDR2 SQIVND (reference sequence). The CDR3 coding sequence is TGTGCCAGTAGTAAGGCAGGGGTAGGCTATGGCTACACCTTC. This gives the protein CASSKAGVGYGYTF.

This clone has just a few counts. This chain uses TRBV27 with TRBJ1-6; 7 nucleotides line up with TRBD1. CDR3 length equals 13 residues. After removal of 5 bases from V and 9 bases from J, the junction contained 4 bases not matched to a gene. Germline V gives CDR1 MNHEY, CDR2 SMNVEV (reference sequence). The CDR3: CASSPNRGSPLHF. The CDR3 region has the DNA TGTGCCAGCAGTCCAAACAGGGGTTCACCCCTCCACTTT.

This chain joins TRBV6-6 and TRBJ2-2; no firm D call. Germline values: CDR1 MNHNY, CDR2 SVGAGI (reference sequence). This CDR3 spans 15 amino acids. Trimming took off 0 bases at V and 6 bases at J, with 11 bases between the two ends. The CDR3 protein is CASSYSVIEAGELFF. The CDR3 bases are TGTGCCAGCAGTTACTCGGTAATTGAGGCCGGGGAGCTGTTTTTT.

This clone was found a few times. V usage is TRBV7-3 and J usage is TRBJ1-5; TRBD1 aligns across 7 bases. The V gene end was trimmed by 5 bases and the J gene end by 6 bases; junction bases not matched to a gene: 4. In germline, CDR1 is SGHTA, CDR2 FQGTGA. The CDR3 is 13 amino acids. CDR3 in amino acids: CASSPSGGQPQHF. CDR3 nucleotide sequence: TGTGCCAGCAGCCCGTCAGGGGGTCAGCCCCAGCATTTT.

Points on this clone: The sample contains more than one DNA sequence encoding this CDR3. This chain connects TRBV19 to TRBJ1-2; D remains ambiguous. V lost 3 bases to trimming and J lost 0 bases, with 8 bases between them. Germline V lookup: CDR1 LNHDA, CDR2 SQIVND (reference sequence). The CDR3 has 14 amino acids. CDR3 sequence reads: CASSIEEANYGYTF. The CDR3 DNA is TGTGCCAGTAGTATCGAGGAGGCTAACTATGGCTACACCTTC.

The chain combines TRBV7-2 with TRBJ2-5; 7 bases are shared with TRBD2. This CDR3 has 13 residues. J gave up 4 bases and V 5 bases, and 4 bases lay outside the gene matches. Per germline, CDR1 SGHTA and CDR2 FQGNSA. CDR3 sequence reads: CASSQLALETQYF. The CDR3 region has the DNA TGTGCCAGCAGCCAACTAGCGCTAGAGACCCAGTACTTC.

The CDR3 spells CASQWGAEAFF. The CDR3 coding sequence is TGTGCCAGCCAATGGGGGGCTGAAGCTTTCTTT. This chain uses TRBV19 with TRBJ1-1, with TRBD1 as a possible D gene (5 bases). Germline V gene sequence: CDR1 LNHDA, CDR2 SQIVND (reference sequence). The CDR3 length is 11 residues. With 9 bases removed from V and 6 bases from J, the gap between germline ends came to 11 bases.

The chain employs TRBV27 and TRBJ1-1, with D maybe TRBD1 (6 bases). The CDR3 sequence is 14 residues long. Trimming removed 6 bases from V and 0 bases from J, with 11 bases in between. The germline V gene encodes CDR1 MNHEY and CDR2 SMNVEV (reference sequence). The CDR3 bases are TGTGCCAGCAGCGACAGGATCATGAACACTGAAGCTTTCTTT. Protein product: CASSDRIMNTEAFF.

This chain links TRBV19 with TRBJ1-6; D gene uncertain. The germline V gene encodes CDR1 LNHDA and CDR2 SQIVND (reference sequence). This CDR3 has 16 residues. V lost 0 bases, J lost 10 bases, and 16 bases lay in between. The DNA of the CDR3 is TGTGCCAGTAGTATAGATCCTGGCTCATTGAGGTCACCCCTCCACTTT. Translation gives CASSIDPGSLRSPLHF.

V and J are TRBV19 and TRBJ2-3; TRBD1 agrees at 7 bases. Per the germline V gene, CDR1 is LNHDA and CDR2 is SQIVND (reference sequence). V shed 3 bases and J 1 base; nucleotides not matched to a gene: 4. This CDR3 is built from 15 residues. DNA of the CDR3: TGTGCCAGTAGTATGTCACAGGGGCGCACAGATACGCAGTATTTT. Its protein is CASSMSQGRTDTQYF.

The chain links TRBV3-1 (or the pseudogene TRBV3-2) to TRBJ2-5; D perhaps matches TRBD2 (6 bases). With 4 bases removed from V and 5 bases from J, the gap between germline ends came to 17 bases. The CDR3 totals 15 residues. The germline V gene encodes CDR1 LGHDT and CDR2 YNNKEL (reference sequence). The CDR3 is CASSPVWAAGETQYF. The CDR3 bases are TGTGCCAGCAGCCCCGTTTGGGCGGCGGGGGAGACCCAGTACTTC.

The rearrangement joins TRBV19 to TRBJ2-1, with 7 bases that match TRBD2. This CDR3 has 17 amino acids. CDR1 and CDR2 from the germline V gene are LNHDA and SQIVND (reference sequence). V lost 5 bases, J lost 2 bases, and 12 bases stayed unmatched. The CDR3 protein is CASSLTSTSFAYNEQFF. The CDR3 DNA reads as TGTGCCAGTAGTCTTACCTCGACTAGCTTTGCCTACAATGAGCAGTTCTTC.

The J gene is TRBJ2-4, the V gene TRBV5-1, with a possible D match to TRBD1 (5 bases). CDR3 length: 15 residues. Trimming left V 4 bases short and J 0 bases short, with 11 bases between. The germline V gene encodes CDR1 SGHRS and CDR2 YFSETQ. The CDR3 loop is CASSPTALAKNIQYF. The CDR3 DNA is TGCGCCAGCAGCCCGACAGCCCTAGCCAAAAACATTCAGTACTTC. The full variable domain, rest sourced from reference TRBV5-1 and TRBJ2-4, is KAGVTQTPRYLIKTRGQQVTLSCSPISGHRSVSWYQQTPGQGLQFLFEYFSETQRNKGNFPGRFSGRQFSNSRSEMNVSTLELGDSALYLCASSPTALAKNIQYFGAGTRLSVL.